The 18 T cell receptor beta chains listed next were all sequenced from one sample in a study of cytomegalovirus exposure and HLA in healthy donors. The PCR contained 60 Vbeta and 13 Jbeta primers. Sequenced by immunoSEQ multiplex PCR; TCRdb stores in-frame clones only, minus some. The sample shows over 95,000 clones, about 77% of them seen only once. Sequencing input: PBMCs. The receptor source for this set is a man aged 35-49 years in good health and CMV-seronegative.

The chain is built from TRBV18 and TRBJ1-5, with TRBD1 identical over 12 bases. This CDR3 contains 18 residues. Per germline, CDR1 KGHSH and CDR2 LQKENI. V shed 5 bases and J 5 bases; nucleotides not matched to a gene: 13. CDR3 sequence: CASSGSMAGTGGDQPQHF. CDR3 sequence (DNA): TGTGCCAGCTCAGGATCGATGGCTGGGACAGGGGGCGATCAGCCCCAGCATTTT.

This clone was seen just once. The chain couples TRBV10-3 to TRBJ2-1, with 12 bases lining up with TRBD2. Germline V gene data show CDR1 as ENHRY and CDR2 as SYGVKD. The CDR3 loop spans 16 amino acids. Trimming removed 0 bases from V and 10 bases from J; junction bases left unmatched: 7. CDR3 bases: TGTGCCATCAGTGAGTCAACTAGCGGGGGGTCGGGGGAGCAGTTCTTC. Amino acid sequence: CAISESTSGGSGEQFF.

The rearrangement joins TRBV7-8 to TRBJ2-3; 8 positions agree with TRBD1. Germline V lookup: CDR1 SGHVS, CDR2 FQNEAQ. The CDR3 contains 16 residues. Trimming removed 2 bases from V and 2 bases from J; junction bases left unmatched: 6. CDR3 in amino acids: CASSLTPDRVTDTQYF. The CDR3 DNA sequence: TGTGCCAGCAGCTTAACCCCGGACAGGGTCACAGATACGCAGTATTTT.

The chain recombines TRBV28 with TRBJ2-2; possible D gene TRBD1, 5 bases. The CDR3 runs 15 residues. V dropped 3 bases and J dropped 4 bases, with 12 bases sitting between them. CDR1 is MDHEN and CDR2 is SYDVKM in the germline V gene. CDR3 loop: CASSFGRVTTGELFF. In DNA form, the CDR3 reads TGTGCCAGCAGTTTCGGCAGGGTGACCACCGGGGAGCTGTTTTTT.

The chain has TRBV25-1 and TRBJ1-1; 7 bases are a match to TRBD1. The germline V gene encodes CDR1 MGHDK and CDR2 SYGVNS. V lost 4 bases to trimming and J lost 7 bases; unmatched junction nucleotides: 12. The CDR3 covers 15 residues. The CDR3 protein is CASSGGTARAREAFF. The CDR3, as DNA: TGTGCCAGCAGTGGAGGGACAGCCCGCGCCCGTGAAGCTTTCTTT.

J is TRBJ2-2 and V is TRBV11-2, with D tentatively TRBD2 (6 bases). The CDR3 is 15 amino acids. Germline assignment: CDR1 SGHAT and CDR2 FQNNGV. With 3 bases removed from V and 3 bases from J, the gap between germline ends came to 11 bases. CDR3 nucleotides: TGTGCCAGCAGCTTGGGGACTCTTCACACCGGGGAGCTGTTTTTT. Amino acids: CASSLGTLHTGELFF.

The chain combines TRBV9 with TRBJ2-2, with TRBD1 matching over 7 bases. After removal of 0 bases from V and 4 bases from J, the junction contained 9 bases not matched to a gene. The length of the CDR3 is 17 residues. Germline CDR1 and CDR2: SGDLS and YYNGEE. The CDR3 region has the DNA TGTGCCAGCAGCGTAGGAAGTGGGACAGCCGGCACCGGGGAGCTGTTTTTT. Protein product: CASSVGSGTAGTGELFF. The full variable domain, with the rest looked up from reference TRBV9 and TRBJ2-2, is DSGVTQTPKHLITATGQRVTLRCSPRSGDLSVYWYQQSLDQGLQFLIQYYNGEERAKGNILERFSAQQFPDLHSELNLSSLELGDSALYFCASSVGSGTAGTGELFFGEGSRLTVL.

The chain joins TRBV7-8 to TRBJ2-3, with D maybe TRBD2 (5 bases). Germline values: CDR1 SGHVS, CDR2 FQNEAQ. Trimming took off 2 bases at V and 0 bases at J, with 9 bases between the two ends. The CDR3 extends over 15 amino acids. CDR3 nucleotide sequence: TGTGCCAGCAGCTTAAACTCGGGGAGCACAGATACGCAGTATTTT. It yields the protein CASSLNSGSTDTQYF. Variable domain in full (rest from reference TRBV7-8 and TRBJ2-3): GAGVSQSPRYKVAKRGQDVALRCDPISGHVSLFWYQQALGQGPEFLTYFQNEAQLDKSGLPSDRFFAERPEGSVSTLKIQRTQQEDSAVYLCASSLNSGSTDTQYFGPGTRLTVL.

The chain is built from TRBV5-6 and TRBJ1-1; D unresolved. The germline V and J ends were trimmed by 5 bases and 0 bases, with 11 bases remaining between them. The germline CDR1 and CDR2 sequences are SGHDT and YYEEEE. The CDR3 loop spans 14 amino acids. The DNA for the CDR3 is TGTGCCAGCAGGACGGCAGGCATGAACACTGAAGCTTTCTTT. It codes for CASRTAGMNTEAFF.

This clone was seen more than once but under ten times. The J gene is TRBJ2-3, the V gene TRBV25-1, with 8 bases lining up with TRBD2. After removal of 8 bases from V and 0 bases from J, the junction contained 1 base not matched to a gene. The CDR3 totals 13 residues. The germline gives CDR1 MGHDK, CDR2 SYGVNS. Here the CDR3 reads CASGTRSTDTQYF. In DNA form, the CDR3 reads TGTGCCAGCGGGACTAGAAGCACAGATACGCAGTATTTT.

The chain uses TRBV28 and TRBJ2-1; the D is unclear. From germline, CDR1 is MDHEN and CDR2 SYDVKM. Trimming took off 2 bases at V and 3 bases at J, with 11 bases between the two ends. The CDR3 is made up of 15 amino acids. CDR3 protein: CASSLLRDFYNEQFF. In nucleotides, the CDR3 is TGTGCCAGCAGTTTACTTCGAGACTTCTACAATGAGCAGTTCTTC.

The CDR3 nucleotides read TGTGCCAGCAGAATACAGGGTTTGGGATCACCCCTCCACTTT. Protein: CASRIQGLGSPLHF. The chain combines TRBV2 with TRBJ1-6, with D possibly TRBD1 on 6 matching bases. The CDR3 sequence is 14 residues long. CDR1 and CDR2 (germline): SNHLY, FYNNEI. Trimming pared 6 bases from V and 10 bases from J, leaving 16 bases between.

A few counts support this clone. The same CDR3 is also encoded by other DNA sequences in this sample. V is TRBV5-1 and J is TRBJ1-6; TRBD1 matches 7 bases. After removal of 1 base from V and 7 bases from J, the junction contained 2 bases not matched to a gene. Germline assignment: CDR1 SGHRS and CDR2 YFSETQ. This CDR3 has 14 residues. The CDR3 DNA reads TGCGCCAGCAGCTTGCAGGGGGAAAATTCACCCCTCCACTTT. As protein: CASSLQGENSPLHF.

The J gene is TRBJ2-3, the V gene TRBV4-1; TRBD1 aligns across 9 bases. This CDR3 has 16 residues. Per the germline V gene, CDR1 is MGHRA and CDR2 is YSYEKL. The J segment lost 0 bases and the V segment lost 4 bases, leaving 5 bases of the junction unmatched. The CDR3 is CASSPDRGLSTDTQYF. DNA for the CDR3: TGCGCCAGCAGCCCGGACAGGGGCCTTAGCACAGATACGCAGTATTTT.

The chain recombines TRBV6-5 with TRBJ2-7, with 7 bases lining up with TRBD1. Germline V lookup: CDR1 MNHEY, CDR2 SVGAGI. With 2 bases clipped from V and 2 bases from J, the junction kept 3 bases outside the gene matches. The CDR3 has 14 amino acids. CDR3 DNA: TGTGCCAGCAGTTACCGAGGACAGGCCTACGAGCAGTACTTC. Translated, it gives CASSYRGQAYEQYF.

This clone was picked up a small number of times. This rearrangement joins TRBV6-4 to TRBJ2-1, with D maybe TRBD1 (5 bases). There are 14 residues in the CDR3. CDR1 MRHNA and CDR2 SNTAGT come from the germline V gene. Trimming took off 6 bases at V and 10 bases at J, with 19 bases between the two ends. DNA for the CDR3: TGTGCCAGCAGGCTCGGGCACGACAGAAAAGAGCAGTTCTTC. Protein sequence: CASRLGHDRKEQFF.

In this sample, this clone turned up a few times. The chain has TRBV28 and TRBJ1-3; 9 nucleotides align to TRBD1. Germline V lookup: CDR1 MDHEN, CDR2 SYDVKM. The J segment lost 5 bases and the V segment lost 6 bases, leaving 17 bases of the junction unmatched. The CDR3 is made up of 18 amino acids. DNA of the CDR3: TGTGCCAGCAGCACTTCAATCTTCTACAGGGGGCGAAGAAACACCATATATTTT. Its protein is CASSTSIFYRGRRNTIYF.

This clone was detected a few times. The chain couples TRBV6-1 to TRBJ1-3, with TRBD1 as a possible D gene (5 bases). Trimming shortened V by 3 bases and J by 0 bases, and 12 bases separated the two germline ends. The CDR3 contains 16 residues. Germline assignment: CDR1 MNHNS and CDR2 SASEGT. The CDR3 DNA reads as TGTGCCAGCAGTGACACAGACAGCCGCTCTGGAAACACCATATATTTT. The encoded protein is CASSDTDSRSGNTIYF.